This TCR beta chain was observed in a study of T cell repertoires in cytomegalovirus infection. As for the study in general: Alongside well-studied HLA-B-restricted CMV epitopes, recently identified HLA-C-restricted CMV epitopes were also used. Public signatures in TCR beta pointed to CMV infection and matching HLA type. Study observations and caveats: Totalled public TCR beta family frequency picked out people who carried CMV plus the relevant HLA. The study found HLA-C-restricted CMV-specific TCR beta clonotypes dominating the ex vivo response.

Using its own MiXCR run on the reads, TCRdb lists one record per CDR3 protein. The sample carries about 890,000 distinct CDR3 sequences, less than 40% recorded once. V was clipped by 4 bases and J by 4 bases, with 14 bases between them. Germline V lookup: CDR1 SNHLY, CDR2 FYNNEI. The CDR3 loop spans 15 amino acids. As concerns this clonotype: Its antigen is currently unknown.

This sequence was found in a human donor in good health (CMV status not recorded). Some clones in this sample may be carry-over from other donors' samples. The V and J genes are TRBV2 and TRBJ2-1; D is perhaps TRBD1 (6 bases). This specimen consisted of cultured CD8+ T cells from PBMCs, obtained from culture after CMV antigen stimulation. The CDR3 is CASSVTAGEYNEQFF. CDR3 nucleotides: TGTGCCAGCAGTGTCACGGCAGGGGAATACAATGAGCAGTTCTTC.